This T cell receptor (beta chain) was documented in a study of molecular identifiers for immune sequencing clone quantification. The overall study: In replicates, the authors split RNA from about 19,000 or 110,000 naive CD8 cells five ways and sequenced four.

TCRdb reprocessed the PCR reads with MiXCR, giving one entry per CDR3 protein. The sample includes around 320,000 distinct CDR3 sequences, roughly 24% seen only once; the top ten take about 0.71%. For this clonotype: The antigen is not known.

Based on a CD8+CD4-CCR7+CD45RA+ profile, naive CD8 T cells were sorted. Trimming stripped 7 bases from V and 8 bases from J, with 25 bases between. The CDR3 consists of 16 residues. Germline CDR1 is MNHEY and CDR2 is SVGEGT. Points from the study as a whole: Shared barcodes on identical TCR molecules could underestimate the sizes of highly expanded clones.

The receptor was isolated from a human donor in good health. Some libraries in this study had Jurkat cell RNA spiked in. The V and J genes are TRBV6-2 or TRBV6-3 and TRBJ2-3, with D unresolved. Sequenced material: naive CD8+ T cells from blood, with Jurkat cell RNA spiked in. Subset: FACS-sorted CD8+CD4-CCR7+CD45RA+ naive T cells. CDR3 nucleotide sequence: TGTGCCAGCAACGTACTCGGCCGGCCCCTCGAAGGTACGCAGTATTTT. Translated, it gives CASNVLGRPLEGTQYF.